The 3 T cell receptor beta chains below come from one sample, sequenced in a study of neurological immune-mediated disorders. TCRdb recomputed calls from the 5' RACE reads with MiXCR, one row per CDR3 protein. The sample records about 30,000 distinct CDR3 sequences, approximately 15% being singletons. The specimen was PBMCs. These receptors originate from a man aged 65 to 79 in good health.

V usage is TRBV7-8 and J usage is TRBJ2-2; D uncertain. This CDR3 spans 14 amino acids. Germline lookup yields CDR1 SGHVS and CDR2 FQNEAQ. The germline V and J ends were trimmed by 1 base and 5 bases, with 8 bases remaining between them. The CDR3 DNA sequence: TGTGCCAGCAGCTTAGTAGAGATTACCGGGGAGCTGTTTTTT. Translating it yields CASSLVEITGELFF.

Many counts were recorded for this clonotype. The chain links TRBV6-1 to TRBJ2-7, with TRBD2 matching over 8 bases. The CDR3 length is 14 residues. Per germline, CDR1 MNHNS and CDR2 SASEGT. Trimming at V came to 2 bases and at J to 5 bases, leaving 5 bases not matched to a gene. DNA of the CDR3: TGTGCCAGCAGTGAATGGCGGGGGGATAACGAGCAGTACTTC. Translated, it gives CASSEWRGDNEQYF.

This clonotype was found many times. J is TRBJ1-4 and V is TRBV7-9; D may be TRBD1 (6 bases). Deletions cut 5 bases from V and 6 bases from J, with 10 bases between. This CDR3 has 13 amino acids. Germline CDR1 and CDR2: SEHNR and FQNEAQ (reference sequence). CDR3 region: CASSTRQDEKLFF. The DNA for the CDR3 is TGTGCCAGCAGCACCCGACAGGATGAAAAACTGTTTTTT.